Below, one TCR beta chain is given with its context. Antigen specificity is unknown. The germline V gene has CDR1 ENHRY and CDR2 SYGVKD. Trimming stripped 2 bases from V and 7 bases from J, with 11 bases between. The CDR3 extends over 13 amino acids. The record originates from a study of T cells in localized non-small cell lung cancer. TCRdb's copy holds only in-frame clones and misses some; the assay was immunoSEQ multiplex PCR. Here the sample spans tens of thousands of clones, 78% being singletons. The study's findings and limits: Median around 62 top-100 tumor clones were shared with paired adjacent lung. Without multi-region sequencing, intratumor heterogeneity could not be excluded. There was higher T cell clonality in uninvolved adjacent lung than in tumor, and it was highest there.

The chain couples TRBV10-3 to TRBJ1-1; D is unresolved. The TCR originated in a male donor older than 55 with stage II squamous cell lung carcinoma. Sequencing used peripheral blood, obtained before any cancer treatment. The CDR3 coding sequence is TGTGCCATCAGTGAGCTACGCGGTGGTGAAGCTTTCTTT. This sequence encodes CAISELRGGEAFF.